This T cell receptor beta chain was sequenced during a study of cytomegalovirus exposure and HLA in healthy donors. The CDR3 totals 13 residues. CDR1 is SNHLY and CDR2 is FYNNEI in the germline V gene. The V gene lost 7 bases and the J gene lost 7 bases, with 14 bases spanning the gap. Sequenced by immunoSEQ multiplex PCR; TCRdb stores in-frame clones only, minus some. The sample records over 100,000 clones, 85% to 90% being singletons. This chain uses TRBV2 with TRBJ1-5; tentatively, D is TRBD1 (5 bases). Sequences were obtained from PBMCs. This receptor was taken from a woman in her late teens or twenties in good health and CMV-seronegative. The CDR3 region has the DNA TGTGCCAGCACCTTTGGGGGAGGGCAGCCCCAGCATTTT. Residues: CASTFGGGQPQHF.